This T cell receptor beta chain was captured in a study of blood T cell repertoires in COVID-19. Turning to the study itself: Spain, Italy and the United States supplied samples that represented acute and convalescent COVID-19.

Original data processing: Quantification of nucleated cells was approximated via reference gene primer amplification. TCRdb's copy holds only in-frame clones and misses some; the assay was immunoSEQ multiplex PCR. That table gives V, J and clone size, and the DNA gave D and trimming. This table has more than 250,000 clones, 70% to 90% appearing once. The CDR3 has 15 residues. With 5 bases clipped from V and 6 bases from J, the junction kept 6 bases outside the gene matches. Germline loops: CDR1 SEHNR, CDR2 FQNEAQ (reference sequence). Sequencing was carried out using peripheral blood. The TCR was taken from a woman in her thirties who had recovered from COVID-19. The rearrangement uses TRBV7-9 and TRBJ2-2; TRBD1 matches at 10 bases. This CDR3 is CASSPGTGAAGELFF. CDR3 coding DNA: TGTGCCAGCAGCCCTGGGACAGGGGCGGCCGGGGAGCTGTTTTTT.